The 8 T cell receptor beta chains presented below share a single source sample, sequenced in a study of blood T cell repertoires in COVID-19. Sequenced by immunoSEQ multiplex PCR; TCRdb stores in-frame clones only, minus some. The profile shows some 170,000 clones, approximately 86% of them singletons. The sample taken for sequencing was peripheral blood. The origin of the receptors is a woman aged 45 to 65 with acute or convalescent COVID-19.

This chain joins TRBV30 and TRBJ1-1; the D is unclear. V lost 2 bases to trimming and J lost 5 bases, with 6 bases between them. Germline V lookup: CDR1 GTSNPN, CDR2 SVGIG (reference sequence). The length of the CDR3 is 11 residues. The CDR3 here is CAWSPLTEAFF. The DNA of the CDR3 is TGTGCCTGGAGTCCCCTAACTGAAGCTTTCTTT.

J is TRBJ1-2 and V is TRBV28; 8 bases map to TRBD1. The V segment lost 6 bases and the J segment 8 bases; nucleotides outside the gene matches: 5. This CDR3 has 12 amino acids. Germline V gene data show CDR1 as MDHEN and CDR2 as SYDVKM. In nucleotides, the CDR3 is TGTGCCAGCAGGAAGCAGGGGGCCGGCTACACCTTC. Translating gives CASRKQGAGYTF.

The chain employs TRBV29-1 and TRBJ2-6; possible D gene TRBD2, 6 bases. CDR3 length: 17 amino acids. Germline CDR1 is SQVTM and CDR2 is ANQGSEA. Trimming cost V 4 bases and J 0 bases, with 16 bases left between them. The CDR3 here is CSVGSGRQLSGANVLTF. The CDR3 DNA sequence: TGCAGCGTTGGGTCGGGGAGGCAACTCTCTGGGGCCAACGTCCTGACTTTC.

The V call is TRBV21-1, the J call TRBJ1-2. TRBV21-1 is a recognized pseudogene. The CDR3 runs 16 residues. The CDR3 loop is CASSNGGRGRVYGYTF. The CDR3 nucleotides are TGTGCCAGCAGCAACGGGGGGCGGGGTCGGGTCTATGGCTACACCTTC.

The chain couples TRBV6-5 to TRBJ2-2, with D possibly being TRBD2 (6 bases). Germline V gene lookup returns CDR1 MNHEY and CDR2 SVGAGI. Trimming stripped 2 bases from V and 2 bases from J, with 9 bases between. The CDR3 extends over 15 amino acids. The CDR3 loop reads CASSYTSPNTGELFF. The CDR3 nucleotides are TGTGCCAGCAGTTACACTAGCCCTAACACCGGGGAGCTGTTTTTT.

V gene TRBV19 combines with J gene TRBJ2-5; perhaps TRBD2 as D (6 bases). Trimming shortened V by 8 bases and J by 3 bases, and 13 bases separated the two germline ends. The CDR3 runs to 13 residues. Germline CDR1 reads LNHDA; CDR2 reads SQIVND (reference sequence). This CDR3 is CASGGTDEETQYF. The CDR3 bases are TGTGCCAGTGGGGGGACCGACGAAGAGACCCAGTACTTC.

V is TRBV29-1 and J is TRBJ2-1; 8 bases agree with TRBD2. V trimming: 7 bases; J trimming: 2 bases; junction bases outside the gene matches: 7. Germline V gene data show CDR1 as SQVTM and CDR2 as ANQGSEA. This CDR3 is 14 amino acids long. CDR3: CSGYSGAPYNEQFF. DNA of the CDR3: TGCAGCGGATATAGCGGGGCACCCTACAATGAGCAGTTCTTC.

This chain uses TRBV7-9 with TRBJ1-2; unclear D gene. CDR3 length equals 14 residues. V lost 0 bases and J 6 bases, leaving 11 bases between the germline ends. Germline V gene sequence: CDR1 SEHNR, CDR2 FQNEAQ (reference sequence). DNA for the CDR3: TGTGCCAGCAGCTTAGCGCCGAGGGTACATGGCTACACCTTC. Protein product: CASSLAPRVHGYTF.